This T cell receptor beta chain was identified in a study of beta chain features in type 1 diabetes. This clone has more than one count but fewer than ten. CDR3 length: 17 amino acids. The junction had 5 bases not matched to a gene; V was cut back by 2 bases and J by 0 bases. Germline CDR1 and CDR2: LNHNV and YYDKDF (reference sequence). Expressed TCRB transcripts were sequenced because the entire RNA isolate underwent reverse transcription. Sequencing used immunoSEQ multiplex PCR; TCRdb keeps in-frame clones, though not all of them. The profile shows 860,000 or so clones, roughly 15% of them singletons.

Sequenced: naive CD4+ T cells from blood. This rearrangement joins TRBV15 to TRBJ2-1; 9 nucleotides agree with TRBD2. The clonotype was recovered from a woman between 18 and 29 years old in good health. CDR3 sequence: CATSRRLAALSYNEQFF. CDR3 nucleotides: TGTGCCACCAGCAGAAGACTAGCGGCTCTCTCCTACAATGAGCAGTTCTTC.